The present T cell receptor (beta chain) was sequenced within a study of blood T cell repertoires in COVID-19. Study-level information: Recovered Cohort 3 donors showed two negative PCRs, clearance, or symptom resolution. Samples taken during acute and convalescent COVID-19 were collected in the United States, Italy and Spain.

Participants, 18 to 89 years old, spanned 25 or so US areas. The CDR3 length is 15 residues. Looked up from germline, CDR1 is KGHDR and CDR2 is SFDVKD. V was clipped by 2 bases and J by 8 bases, with 17 bases between them. TCRdb's table, derived via immunoSEQ multiplex PCR, lists solely in-frame clones and lacks some. The sample lists about 230,000 clones, about 90% seen once, with 3.1% in the top ten. The origin of this receptor is a woman between 50 and 59 years old in a cohort exposed to, infected with or recovered from COVID-19 (not recorded which). V usage is TRBV24-1 and J usage is TRBJ1-2; D possibly corresponds to TRBD1 (5 bases). The sequencing sample was made of PBMCs or T cells enriched from blood (not recorded which). The DNA for the CDR3 is TGTGCCACCAGTGATTCGGGGGAGGGACTCCGGGGCTACACCTTC. This encodes CATSDSGEGLRGYTF.